This T cell receptor (beta chain) was obtained from a study of blood T cell repertoires in COVID-19. At the level of the study: Acute-phase and convalescent COVID-19 samples originated in the United States, Italy and Spain.

This study enrolled people aged roughly 18 to 89 from about 24 US geographic areas. Using immunoSEQ multiplex PCR, the repertoire was profiled, and TCRdb retains in-frame clones only, with some absent. The sample has 290,000 or so clones; approximately 78% are singletons. V was shortened by 0 bases and J by 8 bases, with 10 bases between the two germline ends. The germline V gene has CDR1 SNHLY and CDR2 FYNNEI. This CDR3 is 13 amino acids long. The receptor was isolated from a man between 35 and 55 years old who had been exposed to COVID-19. The chain is built from TRBV2 and TRBJ1-1; no definite D call. The sequenced material came from PBMCs or T cells enriched from blood (not recorded which). The CDR3 coding sequence is TGTGCCAGCAGTGAAGCAGGAGGAGAGGAAGCTTTCTTT. Protein sequence: CASSEAGGEEAFF.